This T cell receptor (beta chain) was found in a study of T cell clonotyping in hematopoietic cell transplantation. Points from the study as a whole: After transplant, recipient diversity fell while pathologically expanded clonotypes grew through day 180. Few recipient clonotypes overlapped donors; over 95% were de novo at given depth.

Comments on this clone: The antigen remains unidentified.

Using immunoSEQ multiplex PCR, the repertoire was profiled, and TCRdb retains in-frame clones only, with some absent. The sample carries some 17,000 clones, less than 80% recorded once. This sequence was found in a woman between 55 and 75 years old in good health. Some clones in this sample may be carry-over from other donors' samples. Sequences were obtained from peripheral blood mononuclear cells.

CDR3 DNA sequence: TGTGCCAGCAGCTTAGAGTCCTACCGCACAGATACGCAGTATTTT. Its protein product is CASSLESYRTDTQYF. The rearrangement links TRBV7-2 to TRBJ2-3; the D is unclear. Germline V gene lookup returns CDR1 SGHTA and CDR2 FQGNSA. Trimming removed 1 base at V and 1 base at J, with 9 bases between. The CDR3 loop spans 15 amino acids.